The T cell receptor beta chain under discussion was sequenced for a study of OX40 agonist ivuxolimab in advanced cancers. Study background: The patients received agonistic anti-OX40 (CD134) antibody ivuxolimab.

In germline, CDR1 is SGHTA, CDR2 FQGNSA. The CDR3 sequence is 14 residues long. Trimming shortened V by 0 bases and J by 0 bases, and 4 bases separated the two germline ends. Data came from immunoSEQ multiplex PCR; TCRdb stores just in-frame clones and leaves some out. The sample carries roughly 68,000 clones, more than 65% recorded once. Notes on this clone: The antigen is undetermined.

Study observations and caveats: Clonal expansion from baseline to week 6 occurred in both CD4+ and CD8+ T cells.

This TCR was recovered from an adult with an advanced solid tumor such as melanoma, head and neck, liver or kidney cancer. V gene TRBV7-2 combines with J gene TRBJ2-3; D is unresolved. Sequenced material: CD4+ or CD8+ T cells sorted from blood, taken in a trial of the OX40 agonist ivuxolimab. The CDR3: CASSLAASTDTQYF. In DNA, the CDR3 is TGTGCCAGCAGCTTAGCGGCAAGCACAGATACGCAGTATTTT.